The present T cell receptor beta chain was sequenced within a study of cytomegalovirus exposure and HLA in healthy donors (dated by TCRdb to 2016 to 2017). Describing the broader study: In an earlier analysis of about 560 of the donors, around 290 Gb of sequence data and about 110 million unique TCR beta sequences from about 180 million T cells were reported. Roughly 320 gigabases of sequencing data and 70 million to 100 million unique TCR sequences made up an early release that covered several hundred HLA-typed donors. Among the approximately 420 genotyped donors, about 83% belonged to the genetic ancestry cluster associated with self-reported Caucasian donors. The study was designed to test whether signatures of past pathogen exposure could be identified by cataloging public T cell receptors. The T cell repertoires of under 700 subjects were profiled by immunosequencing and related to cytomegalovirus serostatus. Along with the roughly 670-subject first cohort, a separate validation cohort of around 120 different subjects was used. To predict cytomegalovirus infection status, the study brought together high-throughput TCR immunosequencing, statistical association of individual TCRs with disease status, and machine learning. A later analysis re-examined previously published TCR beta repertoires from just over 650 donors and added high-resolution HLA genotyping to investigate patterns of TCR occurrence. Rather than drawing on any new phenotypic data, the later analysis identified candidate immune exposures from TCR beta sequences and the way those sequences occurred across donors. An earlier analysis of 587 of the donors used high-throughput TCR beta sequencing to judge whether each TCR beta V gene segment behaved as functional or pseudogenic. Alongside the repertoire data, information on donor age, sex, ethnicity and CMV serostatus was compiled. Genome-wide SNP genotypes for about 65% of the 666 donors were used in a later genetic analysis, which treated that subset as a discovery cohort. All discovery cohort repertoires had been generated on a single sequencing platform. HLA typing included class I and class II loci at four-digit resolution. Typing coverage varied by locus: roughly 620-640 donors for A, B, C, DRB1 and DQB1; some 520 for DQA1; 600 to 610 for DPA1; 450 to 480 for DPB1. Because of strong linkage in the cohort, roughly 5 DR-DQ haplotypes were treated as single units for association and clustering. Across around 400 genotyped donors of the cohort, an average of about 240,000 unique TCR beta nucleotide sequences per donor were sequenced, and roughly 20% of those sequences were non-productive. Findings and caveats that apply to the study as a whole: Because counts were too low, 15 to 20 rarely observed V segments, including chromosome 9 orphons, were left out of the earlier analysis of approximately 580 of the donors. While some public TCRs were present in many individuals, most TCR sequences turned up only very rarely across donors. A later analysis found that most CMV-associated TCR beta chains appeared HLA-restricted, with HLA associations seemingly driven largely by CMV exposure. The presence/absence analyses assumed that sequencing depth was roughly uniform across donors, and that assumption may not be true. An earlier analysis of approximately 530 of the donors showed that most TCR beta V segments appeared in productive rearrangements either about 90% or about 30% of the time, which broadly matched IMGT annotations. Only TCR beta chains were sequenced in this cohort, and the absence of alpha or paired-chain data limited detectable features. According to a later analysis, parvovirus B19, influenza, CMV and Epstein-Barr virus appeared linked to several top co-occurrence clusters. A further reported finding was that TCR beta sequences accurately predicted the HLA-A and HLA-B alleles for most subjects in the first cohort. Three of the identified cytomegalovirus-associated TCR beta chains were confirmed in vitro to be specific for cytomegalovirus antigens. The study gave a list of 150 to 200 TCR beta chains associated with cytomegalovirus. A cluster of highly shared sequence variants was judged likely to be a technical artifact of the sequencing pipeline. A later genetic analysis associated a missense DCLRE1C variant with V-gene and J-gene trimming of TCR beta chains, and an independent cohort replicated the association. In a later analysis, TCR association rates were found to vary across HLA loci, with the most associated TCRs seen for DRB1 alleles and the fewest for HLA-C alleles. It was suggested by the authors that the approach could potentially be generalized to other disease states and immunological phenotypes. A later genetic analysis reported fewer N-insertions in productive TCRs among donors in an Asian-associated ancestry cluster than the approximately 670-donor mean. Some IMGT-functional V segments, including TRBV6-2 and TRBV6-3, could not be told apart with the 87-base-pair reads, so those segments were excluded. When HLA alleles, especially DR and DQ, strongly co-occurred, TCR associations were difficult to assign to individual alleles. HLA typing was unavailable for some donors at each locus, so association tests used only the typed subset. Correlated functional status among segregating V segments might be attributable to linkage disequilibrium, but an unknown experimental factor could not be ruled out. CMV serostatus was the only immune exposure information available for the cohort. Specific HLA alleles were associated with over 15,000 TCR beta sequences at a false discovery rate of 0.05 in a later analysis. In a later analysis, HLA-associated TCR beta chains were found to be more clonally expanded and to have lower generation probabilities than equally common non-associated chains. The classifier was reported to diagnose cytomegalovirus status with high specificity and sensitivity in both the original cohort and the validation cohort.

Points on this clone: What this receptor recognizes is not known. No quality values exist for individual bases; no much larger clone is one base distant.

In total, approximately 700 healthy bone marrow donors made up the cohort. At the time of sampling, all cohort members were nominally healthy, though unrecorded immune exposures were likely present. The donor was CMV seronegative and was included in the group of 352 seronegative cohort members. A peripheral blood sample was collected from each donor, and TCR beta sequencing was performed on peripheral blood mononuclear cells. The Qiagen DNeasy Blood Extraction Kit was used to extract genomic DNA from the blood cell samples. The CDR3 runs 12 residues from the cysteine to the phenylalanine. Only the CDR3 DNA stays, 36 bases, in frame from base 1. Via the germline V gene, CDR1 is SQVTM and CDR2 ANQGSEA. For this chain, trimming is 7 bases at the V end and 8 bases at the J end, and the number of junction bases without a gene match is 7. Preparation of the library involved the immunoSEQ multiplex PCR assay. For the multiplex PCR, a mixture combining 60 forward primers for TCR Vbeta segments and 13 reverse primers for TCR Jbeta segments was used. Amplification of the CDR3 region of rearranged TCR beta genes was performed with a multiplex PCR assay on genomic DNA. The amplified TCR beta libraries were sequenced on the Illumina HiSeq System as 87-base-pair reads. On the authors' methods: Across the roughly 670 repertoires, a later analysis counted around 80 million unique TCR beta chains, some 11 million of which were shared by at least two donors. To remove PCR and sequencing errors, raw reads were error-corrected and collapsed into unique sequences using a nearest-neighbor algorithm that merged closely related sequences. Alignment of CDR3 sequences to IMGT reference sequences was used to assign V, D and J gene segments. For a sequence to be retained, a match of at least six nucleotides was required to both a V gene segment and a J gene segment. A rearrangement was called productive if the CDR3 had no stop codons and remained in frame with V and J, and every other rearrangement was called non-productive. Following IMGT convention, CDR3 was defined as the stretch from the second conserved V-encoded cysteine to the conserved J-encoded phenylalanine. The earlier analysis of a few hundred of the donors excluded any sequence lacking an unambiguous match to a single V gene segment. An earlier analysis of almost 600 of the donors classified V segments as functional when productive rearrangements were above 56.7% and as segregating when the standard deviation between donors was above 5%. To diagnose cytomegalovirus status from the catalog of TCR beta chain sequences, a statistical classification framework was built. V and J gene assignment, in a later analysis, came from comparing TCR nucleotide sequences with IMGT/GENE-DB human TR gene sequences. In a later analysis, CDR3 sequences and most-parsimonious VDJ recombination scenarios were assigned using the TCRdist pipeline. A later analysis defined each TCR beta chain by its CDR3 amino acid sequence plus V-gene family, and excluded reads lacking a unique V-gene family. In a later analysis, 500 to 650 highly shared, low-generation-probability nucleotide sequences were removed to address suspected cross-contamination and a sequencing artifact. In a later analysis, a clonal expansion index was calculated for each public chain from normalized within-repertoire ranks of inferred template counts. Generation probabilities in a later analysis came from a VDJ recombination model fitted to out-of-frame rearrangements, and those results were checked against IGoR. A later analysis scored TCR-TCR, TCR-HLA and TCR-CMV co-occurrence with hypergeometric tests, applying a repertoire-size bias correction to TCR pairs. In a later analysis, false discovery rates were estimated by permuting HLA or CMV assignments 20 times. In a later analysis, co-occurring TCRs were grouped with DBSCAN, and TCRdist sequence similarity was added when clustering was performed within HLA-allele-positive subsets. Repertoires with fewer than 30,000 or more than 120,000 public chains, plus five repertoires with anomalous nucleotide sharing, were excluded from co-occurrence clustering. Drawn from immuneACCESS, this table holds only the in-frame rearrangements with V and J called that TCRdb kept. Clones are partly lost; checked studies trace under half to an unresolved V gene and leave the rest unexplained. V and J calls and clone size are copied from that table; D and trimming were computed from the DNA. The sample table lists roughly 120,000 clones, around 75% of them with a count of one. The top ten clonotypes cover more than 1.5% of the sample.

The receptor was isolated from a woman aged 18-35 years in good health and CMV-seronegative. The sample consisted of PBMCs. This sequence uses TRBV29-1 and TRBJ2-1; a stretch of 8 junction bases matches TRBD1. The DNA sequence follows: TGCAGCGCCCGACAGGGGTGGGATGAGCAGTTCTTC. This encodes CSARQGWDEQFF.